This is a list of T cell receptor beta chains from one sample in a study of T-cell reconstitution after alpha-beta-depleted transplantation in children. TCRdb passed the PCR reads through MiXCR, listing each CDR3 protein once. The profile shows just over 950,000 distinct CDR3 sequences, about 30% of them singletons. The material was PBMCs, mostly from graft donor cells, obtained 360 days after TCRalphabeta/CD19-depleted stem cell transplant. The receptors shown here come from a boy in the first two years of life who had a stem cell transplant for SCID, so the T cells may come from the graft donor. CDR3s include the opening cysteine and the closing phenylalanine or tryptophan. The D gene is left open where the match is weak. The listing skips clone size in some rows; elsewhere it reads once, few, many or a size class.

. | . | TRBJ2-7 | TRBV20-1 | TGCAGTGCTAGACGGACTTTCCGAGGGAACGAGCAGTACTTC | CSARRTFRGNEQYF
. | TRBD1 | TRBJ2-7 | TRBV4-1 | TGCGCCAGCACCAAAGTGGACACAGGGGCCTACGAGCAGTACTTC | CASTKVDTGAYEQYF
few | TRBD1 | TRBJ2-1 | TRBV20-1 | TGCAGTGCTAGGGAGGGGACAGGGGGCTCGAATGAGCAGTTCTTC | CSAREGTGGSNEQFF
. | . | TRBJ2-7 | TRBV12-3/TRBV12-4 | TGTGCCAGCAGCAAACTCGACGGCCCCCACGAGCAGTACTTC | CASSKLDGPHEQYF
few | . | TRBJ2-5 | TRBV29-1 | TGCAGCGCCAGGGGAACAAAAGAGACCCAGTACTTC | CSARGTKETQYF
. | . | TRBJ2-7 | TRBV6-1 | TGTGCCAGCAGGTCCCCGGGCGAGCAGTACTTC | CASRSPGEQYF
. | . | TRBJ2-7 | TRBV30 | TGTGCCTGGAGTGCGGGGACGGAGCTGACCTACGAGCAGTACTTC | CAWSAGTELTYEQYF
. | TRBD2 | TRBJ2-1 | TRBV5-1 | TGCGCCAGCAGCGTCTCCCCGGGACTAGCGAGGAATGAGCAGTTCTTC | CASSVSPGLARNEQFF
. | . | TRBJ2-7 | TRBV4-3 | TGCGCCAGCAGCCAAGCTGGGGACTACGAGCAGTACTTC | CASSQAGDYEQYF
few | TRBD2 | TRBJ2-7 | TRBV27 | TGTGCCGTTCGGGGGGTAGGCGAGCAGTACTTC | CAVRGVGEQYF
few | . | TRBJ1-2 | TRBV10-3 | TGTGCCATCAGTGAGTCTCGAGGGTGGGCCTATGGCTACACCTTC | CAISESRGWAYGYTF
few | . | TRBJ2-3 | TRBV4-2 | TGTGCCAGCAGCCATAGGGGGGGACTACTCAGCACAGATACGCAGTATTTT | CASSHRGGLLSTDTQYF
. | . | TRBJ2-7 | TRBV5-1 | TGCGCCAGCAGCCCGGGCCGGTGGGGTCGAATGGACGAGCAGTACTTC | CASSPGRWGRMDEQYF
. | . | TRBJ2-3 | TRBV4-1 | TGCGCCAGCAGCCCCTTCTTGGGGGTGATTGGCACAGATACGCAGTATTTT | CASSPFLGVIGTDTQYF
few | . | TRBJ2-7 | TRBV4-1 | TGCGCCAGCAGCCAGGCCAGCGTACGCGGCGAGCAGTACTTC | CASSQASVRGEQYF
. | TRBD2 | TRBJ2-2 | TRBV12-3/TRBV12-4 | TGTGCCAGCAGTTTTAGGGCGGGGGGGACGAACGGGGAGCTGTTTTTT | CASSFRAGGTNGELFF
few | TRBD1 | TRBJ1-2 | TRBV12-3/TRBV12-4 | TGTGCCAGCAGATCCCAACAGGGGGCCAACTATGGCTACACCTTC | CASRSQQGANYGYTF
few | TRBD1 | TRBJ2-1 | TRBV11-2 | TGTGCCAGCAGCTTAGGACAGGGAGACTACAATGAGCAGTTCTTC | CASSLGQGDYNEQFF
. | . | TRBJ1-4 | TRBV6-5 | TGTGCCAGCAGTTTCGGACATACTAATGAAAAACTGTTTTTT | CASSFGHTNEKLFF
. | . | TRBJ2-1 | TRBV24-1 | TGTGCCACCAGTGATGAGACAGCCTACAATGAGCAGTTCTTC | CATSDETAYNEQFF
. | TRBD1 | TRBJ2-7 | TRBV20-1 | TGCAGTGCCCAAGACAGGGGACAGGGATTCGGCGAGCAGTACTTC | CSAQDRGQGFGEQYF
. | TRBD1 | TRBJ1-5 | TRBV28 | TGTGCCAGCAGTCTCTTAGCGGGACAGGACCAGTTAAATCAGCCCCAGCATTTT | CASSLLAGQDQLNQPQHF
few | . | TRBJ2-7 | TRBV20-1 | TGCAGTGCTAGAGAAAGTAAGAGATACGAGCAGTACTTC | CSARESKRYEQYF
. | . | TRBJ2-1 | TRBV4-2 | TGTGCCAGCAGCCAAGGCAGAGGCAGGGCTTACAATGAGCAGTTCTTC | CASSQGRGRAYNEQFF
. | TRBD2 | TRBJ2-3 | TRBV4-2 | TGTGCCAGCAGCGGAGCGGGGGGGGACACAGATACGCAGTATTTT | CASSGAGGDTDTQYF
once | TRBD1 | TRBJ2-7 | TRBV7-3 | TGTGCCAGCAGCTCCGGGACAGGTTTCGAGCAGTACTTC | CASSSGTGFEQYF
few | TRBD2 | TRBJ2-7 | TRBV4-3 | TGCGCCAGCAGCATGGCATGGGACTACCGCTACGAGCAGTACTTC | CASSMAWDYRYEQYF
few | TRBD1 | TRBJ2-7 | TRBV9 | TGTGCCAGCAGCGTAGGGCCCGCGACAGGGGCTTCATCCTACGAGCAGTACTTC | CASSVGPATGASSYEQYF
. | . | TRBJ1-1 | TRBV7-2 | TGTGCCAGCAGCTTAGGGCCAGGGAGGGCCACTGAAGCTTTCTTT | CASSLGPGRATEAFF
few | . | TRBJ2-1 | TRBV7-2 | TGTGCCAGCAGCTCCTATATACGGCGCAATGAGCAGTTCTTC | CASSSYIRRNEQFF
. | . | TRBJ1-1 | TRBV7-6 | TGTGCCAGCAGCTTAGATCCCCGCCTGAACACTGAAGCTTTCTTT | CASSLDPRLNTEAFF
. | TRBD2 | TRBJ2-3 | TRBV24-1 | TGTGCCACCAGCCCGGGACTAGCGGGAGCAGATACGCAGTATTTT | CATSPGLAGADTQYF
few | . | TRBJ2-5 | TRBV27 | TGTGCCAGCAGTCTAGACCCCCGGGGGCCCGGGACCCAGTACTTC | CASSLDPRGPGTQYF
. | TRBD1 | TRBJ1-5 | TRBV20-1 | TGCAGTGCTAATACCGACAGGGTGAATCAGCCCCAGCATTTT | CSANTDRVNQPQHF
. | . | TRBJ2-1 | TRBV2 | TGTGCCAGCACTCCTAGGCCAAATCCTTACAATGAGCAGTTCTTC | CASTPRPNPYNEQFF
. | TRBD1 | TRBJ2-3 | TRBV15 | TGTGCCACCAGCAGTCCCCCCCACAGGGGGCAGAAAGATACGCAGTATTTT | CATSSPPHRGQKDTQYF
few | TRBD1 | TRBJ1-5 | TRBV20-1 | TGCAGTGCTAGAAGGGGGCAAAGCAATCAGCCCCAGCATTTT | CSARRGQSNQPQHF
. | . | TRBJ1-5 | TRBV12-3/TRBV12-4 | TGTGCCAGCAGTTTAACCCTGGCGACAATTAATAGCAATCAGCCCCAGCATTTT | CASSLTLATINSNQPQHF